This T cell receptor beta chain is from a study of blood T cell repertoires in COVID-19. Study context: Acute and convalescent COVID-19 samples came from the United States, Italy and Spain. PBMCs, B-cell-depleted T cells, or T cells were the source of the cDNA or gDNA that made up the material.

In the source study's methods: Amplification of reference gene primers was used by the study to estimate nucleated cell counts. Data came from immunoSEQ multiplex PCR; TCRdb stores just in-frame clones and leaves some out. The V and J calls and clone size come from that table; D and trimming were worked out from the DNA. The sample lists 150,000 to 200,000 clones, around 90% occurring once. Germline V gene sequence: CDR1 MNHEY, CDR2 SVGAGI. This CDR3 spans 12 amino acids. V lost 11 bases and J lost 6, with 16 bases in between. The chain uses TRBV6-5 and TRBJ1-2; D is perhaps TRBD1 (6 bases). Sequencing was carried out using peripheral blood. The source is a man aged 50 to 60 who had recovered from COVID-19. The CDR3 coding sequence is TGTGCCGGGAGGGGGTTTGCAGATGGCTACACCTTC. Its translation: CAGRGFADGYTF.